The 15 T cell receptor beta chains presented below share a single source sample, sequenced in a study of cytomegalovirus exposure and HLA in healthy donors. The PCR was carried out with 60 Vbeta primers and 13 Jbeta primers. Produced via immunoSEQ multiplex PCR; TCRdb's table is partial and in-frame only. The sample lists 110,000 to 150,000 clones; over 60% were seen once. The sample taken for sequencing was PBMCs. The receptors come from a woman in her thirties in good health and CMV-seronegative.

The CDR3 protein is CASSLTGGPYEQYF. The CDR3 nucleotides are TGTGCCAGCAGCCTTACAGGGGGCCCCTACGAGCAGTACTTC. The chain has TRBV5-4 and TRBJ2-7; 9 bases match TRBD1. Germline CDR1 SGHNT, CDR2 YYREEE (reference sequence). V trimming: 4 bases; J trimming: 2 bases; junction bases outside the gene matches: 4. This CDR3 is built from 14 residues.

The chain joins TRBV28 to TRBJ1-1; D not resolved. Looked up from germline, CDR1 is MDHEN and CDR2 is SYDVKM. CDR3 size: 14 residues. Trimming cost V 1 base and J 0 bases, with 6 bases left between them. CDR3 sequence (DNA): TGTGCCAGCAGTTTATCGAGGGTGAACACTGAAGCTTTCTTT. Its translation: CASSLSRVNTEAFF.

This clone was detected once. The chain carries TRBV5-5 and TRBJ1-4; no clear D gene. The CDR3 loop spans 16 amino acids. From germline, CDR1 is SGHKS and CDR2 YYEKEE (reference sequence). Trimming cost V 0 bases and J 2 bases, with 11 bases left between them. CDR3 loop: CASSLAKQATNEKLFF. In nucleotides, the CDR3 is TGTGCCAGCAGCTTGGCCAAGCAGGCGACTAATGAAAAACTGTTTTTT.

This chain links TRBV15 with TRBJ2-5, with a possible D match to TRBD2 (6 bases). CDR1 is LNHNV and CDR2 is YYDKDF in the germline V gene (reference sequence). Trimming cost V 8 bases and J 1 base, with 11 bases left between them. The length of the CDR3 is 13 residues. CDR3 loop: CATGRGLQETQYF. The DNA of the CDR3 is TGTGCCACCGGGCGGGGCCTCCAAGAGACCCAGTACTTC.

This clone has only one observation. The chain has TRBV7-2 and TRBJ2-5; the match to TRBD2 covers 10 bases. This CDR3 is 17 amino acids long. V lost 3 bases and J lost 4; bases outside the gene matches: 11. Germline V CDR1 and CDR2: SGHTA, FQGNSA. The DNA for the CDR3 is TGTGCCAGCAGCTTGTATCCGGGACTAGCGAGGGGAGAGACCCAGTACTTC. It specifies CASSLYPGLARGETQYF.

The genes are TRBV6-5 and TRBJ2-1; tentative D call: TRBD2 (6 bases). The CDR3 runs to 14 residues. Germline-derived CDR1 and CDR2 are MNHEY and SVGAGI. The ends were cut back, 6 bases at V and 7 bases at J, with 16 bases in the middle. The DNA of the CDR3 is TGTGCCAGCAGCCCTGGACTGGGGAGGAATGAGCAGTTCTTC. This encodes CASSPGLGRNEQFF.

The V and J genes are TRBV4-3 and TRBJ1-4; the match to TRBD1 covers 7 bases. After removal of 0 bases from V and 6 bases from J, the junction contained 7 bases not matched to a gene. The CDR3 contains 16 residues. Germline-derived CDR1 and CDR2 are LGHNA and YSLEER. Here the CDR3 DNA reads TGCGCCAGCAGCCAAGATCGCGAGGGGGCGGATGAAAAACTGTTTTTT. Its protein is CASSQDREGADEKLFF.

This chain uses TRBV5-1 with TRBJ2-7, with a weak D call TRBD2 (6 bases). Per the germline V gene, CDR1 is SGHRS and CDR2 is YFSETQ. This CDR3 contains 15 residues. V dropped 0 bases and J dropped 1 base, with 11 bases sitting between them. Written as DNA, the CDR3 is TGCGCCAGCAGCTTGGCGCCGGGGGTTTCCTACGAGCAGTACTTC. Translated: CASSLAPGVSYEQYF.

The rearrangement uses TRBV5-1 and TRBJ2-4; D unresolved. The CDR3 sequence is 13 residues long. V dropped 3 bases and J dropped 1 base, with 5 bases sitting between them. Germline-derived CDR1 and CDR2 are SGHRS and YFSETQ. CDR3 residues: CASSSGAKNIQYF. The CDR3, as DNA: TGCGCCAGCAGCTCCGGGGCCAAAAACATTCAGTACTTC.

The V and J genes are TRBV7-2 and TRBJ1-3; 8 nucleotides align to TRBD1. This CDR3 comprises 16 residues. V was clipped by 4 bases and J by 0 bases; unmatched bases: 5. Looked up from germline, CDR1 is SGHTA and CDR2 is FQGNSA. The CDR3 sequence: CASSSGTGHSGNTIYF. CDR3 sequence (DNA): TGTGCCAGCAGCTCGGGGACAGGCCACTCTGGAAACACCATATATTTT.

The rearrangement links TRBV18 to TRBJ1-6, with D perhaps matching TRBD1 (6 bases). V lost 5 bases, J lost 9 bases, and 14 bases lay in between. The CDR3 totals 14 residues. Germline CDR1 is KGHSH and CDR2 is LQKENI. DNA of the CDR3: TGTGCCAGCTCAATCCAGGGGTTAGGTTCACCCCTCCACTTT. This encodes CASSIQGLGSPLHF.

The J gene is TRBJ1-4, the V gene TRBV6-6; TRBD1 aligns across 9 bases. The germline gives CDR1 MNHNY, CDR2 SVGAGI (reference sequence). The CDR3 spans 15 residues. Germline trimming cut 6 bases from V and 6 bases from J; bases unmatched to any gene: 8. Written as DNA, the CDR3 is TGTGCCAGCAGGACCGAGGACAGGGGTGATGAAAAACTGTTTTTT. The encoded protein is CASRTEDRGDEKLFF.

The CDR3 DNA sequence: TGTGCCAGCAGTTTATTTACACAGGGGAATTCACCCCTCCACTTT. This encodes CASSLFTQGNSPLHF. The chain links TRBV27 to TRBJ1-6; 7 bases align to TRBD1. With 1 base clipped from V and 7 bases from J, the junction kept 4 bases outside the gene matches. Germline values: CDR1 MNHEY, CDR2 SMNVEV (reference sequence). The CDR3 length is 15 residues.

This clone has just a few counts. The chain uses TRBV10-3 and TRBJ2-1; a possible D gene is TRBD1 (6 bases). CDR3 length equals 15 residues. Per the germline V gene, CDR1 is ENHRY and CDR2 is SYGVKD. The ends were cut back, 3 bases at V and 2 bases at J, with 11 bases in the middle. This CDR3 reads CAISDRDKTYNEQFF. The DNA for the CDR3 is TGTGCCATCAGTGACCGGGACAAGACCTACAATGAGCAGTTCTTC.

The chain joins TRBV27 to TRBJ1-2; perhaps TRBD1 as D (5 bases). The CDR3 is 15 amino acids. Germline V gene lookup returns CDR1 MNHEY and CDR2 SMNVEV (reference sequence). The V end was cut by 6 bases, the J end by 6 bases, with 20 bases between. The CDR3 loop reads CASRSSMTVFDGYTF. For the CDR3, the DNA is TGTGCCAGCAGGTCCTCGATGACAGTTTTTGATGGCTACACCTTC.